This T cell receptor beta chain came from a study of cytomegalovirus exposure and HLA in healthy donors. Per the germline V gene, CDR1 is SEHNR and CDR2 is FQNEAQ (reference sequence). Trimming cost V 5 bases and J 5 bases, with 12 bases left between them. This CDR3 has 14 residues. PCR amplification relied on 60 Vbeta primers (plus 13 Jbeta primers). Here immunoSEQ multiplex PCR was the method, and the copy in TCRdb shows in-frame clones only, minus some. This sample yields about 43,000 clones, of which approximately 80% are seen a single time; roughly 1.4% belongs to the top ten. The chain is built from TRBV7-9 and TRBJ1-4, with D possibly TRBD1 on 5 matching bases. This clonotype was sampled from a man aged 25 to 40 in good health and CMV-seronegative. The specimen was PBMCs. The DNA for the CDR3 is TGTGCCAGCAGCCGTAGGGGCTTAAATGAAAAACTGTTTTTT. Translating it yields CASSRRGLNEKLFF.